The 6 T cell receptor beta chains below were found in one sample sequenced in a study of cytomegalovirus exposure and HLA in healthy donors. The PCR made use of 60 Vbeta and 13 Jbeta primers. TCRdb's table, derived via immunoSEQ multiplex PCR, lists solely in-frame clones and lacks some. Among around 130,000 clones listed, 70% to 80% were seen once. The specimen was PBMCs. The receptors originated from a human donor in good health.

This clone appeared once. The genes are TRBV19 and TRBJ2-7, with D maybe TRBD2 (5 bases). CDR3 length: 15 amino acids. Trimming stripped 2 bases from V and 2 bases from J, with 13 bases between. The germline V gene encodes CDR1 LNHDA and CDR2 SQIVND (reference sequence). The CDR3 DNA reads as TGTGCCAGTAGTATACGTTACGGAGGTGCCTACGAGCAGTACTTC. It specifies CASSIRYGGAYEQYF.

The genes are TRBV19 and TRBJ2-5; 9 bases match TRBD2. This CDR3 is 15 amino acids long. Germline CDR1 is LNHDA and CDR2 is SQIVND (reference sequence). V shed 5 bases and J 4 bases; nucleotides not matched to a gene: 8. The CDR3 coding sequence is TGTGCCAGTAGTTCGGGCGGGGGGGCCCCAGAGACCCAGTACTTC. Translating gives CASSSGGGAPETQYF.

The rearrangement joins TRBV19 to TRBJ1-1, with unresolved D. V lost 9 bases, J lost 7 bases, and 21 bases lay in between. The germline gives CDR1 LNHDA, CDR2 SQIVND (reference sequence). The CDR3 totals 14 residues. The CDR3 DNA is TGTGCCAGCACAACATTGGCGGGGATCAGTGAAGCTTTCTTT. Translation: CASTTLAGISEAFF.

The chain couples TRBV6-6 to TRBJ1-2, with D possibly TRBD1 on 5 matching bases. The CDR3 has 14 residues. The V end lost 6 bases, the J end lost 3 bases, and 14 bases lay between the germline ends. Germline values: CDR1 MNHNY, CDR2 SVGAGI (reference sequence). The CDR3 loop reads CASRPPGADYGYTF. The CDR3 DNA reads TGTGCCAGCAGACCCCCTGGGGCAGACTATGGCTACACCTTC.

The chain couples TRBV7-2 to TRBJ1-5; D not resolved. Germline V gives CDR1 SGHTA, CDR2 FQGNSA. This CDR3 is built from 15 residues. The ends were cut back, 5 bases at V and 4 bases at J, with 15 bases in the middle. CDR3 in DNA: TGTGCCAGCAGCCCCGGGAGAGTTCCTAATCAGCCCCAGCATTTT. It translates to CASSPGRVPNQPQHF.

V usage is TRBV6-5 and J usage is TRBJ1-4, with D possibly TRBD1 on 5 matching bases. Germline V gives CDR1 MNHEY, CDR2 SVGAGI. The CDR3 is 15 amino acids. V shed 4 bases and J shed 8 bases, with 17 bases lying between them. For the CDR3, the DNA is TGTGCCAGCAGTTCCGGCGGGGGGAGAGGAGAAAAACTGTTTTTT. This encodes CASSSGGGRGEKLFF.